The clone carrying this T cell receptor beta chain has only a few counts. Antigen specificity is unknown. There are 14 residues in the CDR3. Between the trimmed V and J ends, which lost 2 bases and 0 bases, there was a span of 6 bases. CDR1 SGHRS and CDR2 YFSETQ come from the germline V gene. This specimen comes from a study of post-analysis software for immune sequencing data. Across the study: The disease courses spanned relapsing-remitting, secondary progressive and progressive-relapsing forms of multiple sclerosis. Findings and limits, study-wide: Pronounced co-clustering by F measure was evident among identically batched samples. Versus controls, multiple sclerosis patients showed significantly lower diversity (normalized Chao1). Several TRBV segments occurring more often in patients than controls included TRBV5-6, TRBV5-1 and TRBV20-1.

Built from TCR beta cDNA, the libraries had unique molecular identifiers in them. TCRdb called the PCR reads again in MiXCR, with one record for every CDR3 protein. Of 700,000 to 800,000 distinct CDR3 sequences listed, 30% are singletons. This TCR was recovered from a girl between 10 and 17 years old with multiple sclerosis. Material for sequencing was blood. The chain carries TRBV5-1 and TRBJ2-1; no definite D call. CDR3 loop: CASSLSNSYNEQFF. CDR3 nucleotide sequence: TGCGCCAGCAGCTTAAGCAACTCCTACAATGAGCAGTTCTTC.